This TCR beta chain derives from a study of OX40 agonist ivuxolimab in advanced cancers. General study findings and limits: The 0.1-3.0 mg/kg partial responders had among the lowest clonal expansion. Mean expanded clone counts were higher in CD8+ than CD4+ T cells.

Blood samples were obtained at baseline, cycle 4 day 1, and cycle 7 day 1. Germline V gene sequence: CDR1 MNHNS, CDR2 SASEGT. The germline V and J ends were trimmed by 11 bases and 5 bases, with 15 bases remaining between them. The CDR3 runs 12 residues. TCRdb's copy holds only in-frame clones and misses some; the assay was immunoSEQ multiplex PCR. This table holds fewer than 75,000 clones, roughly 90% found once. A single count supports this clone. The target antigen is unknown. The chain combines TRBV6-1 with TRBJ2-5; D is perhaps TRBD2 (5 bases). The clonotype comes from an adult with an advanced solid tumor such as melanoma, head and neck, liver or kidney cancer. The specimen comprised CD4+ or CD8+ T cells sorted from blood, sampled in a trial of the OX40 agonist ivuxolimab. For the CDR3, the DNA is TGTGCCTCTTGCTGGCCGGGGGAGACCCAGTACTTC. Its protein is CASCWPGETQYF.